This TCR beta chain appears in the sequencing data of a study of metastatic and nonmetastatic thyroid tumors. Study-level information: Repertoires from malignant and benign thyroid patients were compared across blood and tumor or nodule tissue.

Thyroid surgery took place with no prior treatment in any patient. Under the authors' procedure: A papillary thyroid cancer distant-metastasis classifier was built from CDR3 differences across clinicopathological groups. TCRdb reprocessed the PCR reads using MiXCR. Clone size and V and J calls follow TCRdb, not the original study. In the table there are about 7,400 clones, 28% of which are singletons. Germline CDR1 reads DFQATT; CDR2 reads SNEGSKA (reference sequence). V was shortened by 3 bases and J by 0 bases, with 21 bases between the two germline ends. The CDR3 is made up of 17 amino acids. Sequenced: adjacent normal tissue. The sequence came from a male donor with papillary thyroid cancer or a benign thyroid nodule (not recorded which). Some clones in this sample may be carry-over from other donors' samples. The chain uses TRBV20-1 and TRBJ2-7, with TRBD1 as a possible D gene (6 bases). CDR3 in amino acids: CSASCRGEGQSSYEQYF. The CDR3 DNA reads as TGCAGTGCTAGTTGTAGGGGCGAGGGACAAAGCTCCTACGAGCAGTACTTC.